This T cell receptor (beta chain) was documented in a study of T cell changes during pregnancy in multiple sclerosis (dated by TCRdb to about 2019). For the wider study: Changes in the T cell repertoire over the course of pregnancy were examined in this study in women with multiple sclerosis.

Library preparation employed the immunoSEQ multiplex PCR assay. What TCRdb holds here is the immuneACCESS table cut down to in-frame rearrangements. Part of the clones is not present; checked against another copy, under half of the missing clones reflect an unresolved V gene, and the others are unexplained. In this sample the table shows 90,000 to 120,000 clones, 90% to 95% of which occur a single time. The top ten constitute approximately 0.97% of the sample. Regarding this clone: No cognate antigen has been identified for it. No base quality information exists; no much larger clone differs at one position.

A distance of 21 bases separates the germline ends of V and J, which lose 2 bases and 7 bases respectively. The CDR3 covers 17 residues, taking in both the cysteine and the phenylalanine. The retained sequence is limited to the CDR3, 51 bases, with the frame set at the first base. CDR1 is given as MDHEN and CDR2 as SYDVKM, both from the germline V gene. In this chain, TRBV28 is recombined with TRBJ2-1; tentative D gene TRBD2, with 6 bases matching. The source was peripheral blood, collected before pregnancy. The TCR comes from a female donor with multiple sclerosis, enrolled in a pregnancy study. CDR3 reads: CASSLDITGLYSNEQFF. The nucleotides are TGTGCCAGCAGTTTAGATATCACGGGACTCTATTCTAATGAGCAGTTCTTC.